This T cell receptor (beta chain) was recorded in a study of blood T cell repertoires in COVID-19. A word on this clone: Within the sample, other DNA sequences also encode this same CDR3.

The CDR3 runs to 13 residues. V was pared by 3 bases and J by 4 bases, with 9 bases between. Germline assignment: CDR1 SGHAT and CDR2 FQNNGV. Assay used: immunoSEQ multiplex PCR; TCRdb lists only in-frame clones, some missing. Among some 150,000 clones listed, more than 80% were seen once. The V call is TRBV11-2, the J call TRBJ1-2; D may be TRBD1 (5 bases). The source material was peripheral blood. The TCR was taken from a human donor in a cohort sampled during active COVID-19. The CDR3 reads CASSLSGVYGYTF. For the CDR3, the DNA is TGTGCCAGCAGCTTGTCGGGGGTCTATGGCTACACCTTC.